The clone carrying this T cell receptor beta chain was counted between two and nine times. The antigen is undetermined. The data are from a study of beta chain features in type 1 diabetes. General observations from the study: Researchers report that Type 1 diabetes patients had moderately but significantly shorter TCRB CDR3s across all four CD4+ subsets.

Germline V lookup: CDR1 KGHSH, CDR2 LQKENI. CDR3 size: 18 residues. V trimming: 2 bases; J trimming: 3 bases; junction bases outside the gene matches: 12. The whole isolated RNA underwent reverse transcription, so sequencing captured expressed TCRB transcripts. Assay used: immunoSEQ multiplex PCR; TCRdb lists only in-frame clones, some missing. The table lists 100,000 to 150,000 clones, about 17% of them singletons, with about 2.5% in the top ten. Sequenced input: central memory CD4+ T cells from blood. The sequence derives from a man aged 30-40 years with type 1 diabetes. The chain recombines TRBV18 with TRBJ2-7; TRBD1 aligns across 11 bases. This CDR3 reads CASSPSTLRTGGSYEQYF. The CDR3 coding sequence is TGTGCCAGCTCACCATCGACCCTTAGGACAGGGGGCAGCTACGAGCAGTACTTC.